Presented here are 15 T cell receptor beta chains from one specimen sequenced in a study of blood T cell repertoires in COVID-19. Generated by immunoSEQ multiplex PCR, the TCRdb table keeps only in-frame clones and is missing some. The sample records roughly 190,000 clones, approximately 85% being singletons. The sample consisted of peripheral blood. Receptors were obtained from a woman in her sixties with acute or convalescent COVID-19.

The CDR3: CASSLFGKSDTEAFF. For the CDR3, the DNA is TGTGCCAGCAGTTTATTCGGGAAGTCGGACACTGAAGCTTTCTTT. The chain has TRBV27 and TRBJ1-1; no reliable D call. This CDR3 comprises 15 residues. The V gene's germline CDR1 is MNHEY and CDR2 SMNVEV (reference sequence). Trimming removed 1 base from V and 3 bases from J, with 12 bases in between.

The V call is TRBV6-5, the J call TRBJ1-1; the D is unclear. CDR3 length: 12 amino acids. V lost 9 bases to trimming and J lost 0 bases, with 8 bases between them. The germline V gene encodes CDR1 MNHEY and CDR2 SVGAGI. In nucleotides, the CDR3 is TGTGCCAGAGAGGGATTGAACACTGAAGCTTTCTTT. As protein: CAREGLNTEAFF.

The chain links TRBV21-1 to TRBJ1-5; the DNA was not compared with TRBD1, the D call given in the table. TRBV21-1 represents a pseudogene. The CDR3 spans 17 residues. Here the CDR3 DNA reads TGTGCCAGCAGCCACCCCCAGGACAGAGGGAGCAATCAGCCCCAGCATTTT. Translation gives CASSHPQDRGSNQPQHF.

This clone was recorded only once. The rearrangement links TRBV10-1 to TRBJ2-1, with 10 bases that match TRBD2. Trimming cost V 2 bases and J 9 bases; bases outside gene matches: 10. There are 16 residues in the CDR3. The germline V gene encodes CDR1 WNHNN and CDR2 SYGVQD (reference sequence). CDR3 DNA: TGCGCCAGCAGTGAGCGAGGTAGCGGGAGGTATGGTGAGCAGTTCTTC. Amino acid sequence: CASSERGSGRYGEQFF.

Comment on this clone: Distinct nucleotide sequences in the sample also encode this CDR3. The V and J genes are TRBV30 and TRBJ2-1, with TRBD2 identical over 7 bases. V gave up 0 bases and J gave up 0 bases; unmatched junction bases: 2. The CDR3 totals 15 residues. Germline values: CDR1 GTSNPN, CDR2 SVGIG (reference sequence). In DNA form, the CDR3 reads TGTGCCTGGAGTGTCGGCGGGAGCTCCTACAATGAGCAGTTCTTC. It yields the protein CAWSVGGSSYNEQFF.

V gene TRBV27 combines with J gene TRBJ2-3; D might be TRBD1 (6 bases). Between the trimmed V and J ends, which lost 4 bases and 3 bases, there was a span of 11 bases. CDR3 size: 14 residues. The germline CDR1 and CDR2 sequences are MNHEY and SMNVEV (reference sequence). The CDR3, as DNA: TGTGCCAGCAGTTACGACAGGAGTACAGATACGCAGTATTTT. Translating it yields CASSYDRSTDTQYF.

This clone was detected only once. The chain is built from TRBV12-3 or TRBV12-4 and TRBJ1-2; D is possibly TRBD1 (5 bases). The CDR3 length is 10 residues. V lost 1 base, J lost 11 bases, and 5 bases lay in between. For the CDR3, the DNA is TGTGCCAGCAGTTTAGGGACATACACCTTC. It specifies CASSLGTYTF.

The V and J genes are TRBV29-1 and TRBJ1-2, with 8 bases matching TRBD1. CDR1 SQVTM and CDR2 ANQGSEA come from the germline V gene. Trimming cost V 1 base and J 8 bases; bases outside gene matches: 9. The CDR3 sequence is 14 residues long. CDR3 region: CSVEGLGRGRGYTF. For the CDR3, the DNA is TGCAGCGTTGAAGGTCTGGGCAGGGGGCGAGGCTACACCTTC.

This sequence joins TRBV19 and TRBJ1-2, with D perhaps matching TRBD1 (6 bases). Trimming shortened V by 6 bases and J by 2 bases, and 13 bases separated the two germline ends. The CDR3 is 14 residues long. CDR1 is LNHDA and CDR2 is SQIVND in the germline V gene (reference sequence). CDR3 residues: CASRKDSKNYGYTF. DNA of the CDR3: TGTGCCAGTAGGAAGGACAGCAAGAACTATGGCTACACCTTC.

The chain carries TRBV7-3 and TRBJ2-1; 13 bases map to TRBD2. The CDR3 extends over 18 amino acids. The J segment lost 4 bases and the V segment lost 5 bases, leaving 11 bases of the junction unmatched. The germline V gene encodes CDR1 SGHTA and CDR2 FQGTGA. Here the CDR3 DNA reads TGTGCCAGCAGCGACAAGGGGACTAGCGGGATTCTTTACAATGAGCAGTTCTTC. Its protein product is CASSDKGTSGILYNEQFF.

The genes are TRBV10-3 and TRBJ2-2; TRBD2 agrees at 9 bases. V shed 7 bases, J shed 6 bases, and the junction held 9 bases outside the gene matches. Germline CDR1 ENHRY, CDR2 SYGVKD. CDR3 length: 15 residues. CDR3 sequence (DNA): TGTGCCATCACCCAGGGACTAGCCGCCGCCGGGGAGCTGTTTTTT. Translated, it gives CAITQGLAAAGELFF.

The table lists this clone with a count of one. The chain carries TRBV18 and TRBJ1-3; D uncertain. V was shortened by 2 bases and J by 0 bases, with 11 bases between the two germline ends. CDR3 length: 16 residues. Looked up from germline, CDR1 is KGHSH and CDR2 is LQKENI. CDR3 sequence: CASSPLQERSGNTIYF. Written as DNA, the CDR3 is TGTGCCAGCTCACCATTGCAGGAACGCTCTGGAAACACCATATATTTT.

The V and J genes are TRBV5-1 and TRBJ1-1, with 9 bases matching TRBD1. Losses at the gene ends were 6 bases for V and 11 bases for J; bases not matched to a gene: 11. This CDR3 is 13 amino acids long. Germline V gene lookup returns CDR1 SGHRS and CDR2 YFSETQ. The CDR3 here is CASTYGTGLIAFF. In DNA, the CDR3 is TGCGCCAGCACCTATGGGACAGGGCTCATCGCTTTCTTT.

The chain recombines TRBV2 with TRBJ1-1; D unresolved. Germline CDR1 SNHLY, CDR2 FYNNEI. Trimming took off 7 bases at V and 2 bases at J, with 11 bases between the two ends. The CDR3 spans 13 residues. CDR3 loop: CASTKNGNTEAFF. The DNA of the CDR3 is TGTGCCAGCACCAAAAATGGCAACACTGAAGCTTTCTTT.

The CDR3 DNA reads as TGTGCCTGGAGTGTACAGGTCAACTATGGCTACACCTTC. Translating it yields CAWSVQVNYGYTF. The V gene is TRBV30, the J gene TRBJ1-2; tentative D call: TRBD1 (5 bases). This CDR3 has 13 residues. CDR1 and CDR2 from the germline V gene are GTSNPN and SVGIG (reference sequence). Deletions cut 0 bases from V and 2 bases from J, with 7 bases between.